The 8 T cell receptor beta chains in this list originate from one sample, sequenced in a study of T cell responses to AZD1222 COVID-19 vaccine. Here immunoSEQ multiplex PCR was the method, and the copy in TCRdb shows in-frame clones only, minus some. Here the sample spans fewer than 130,000 clones, 70% to 90% being singletons. This sample comprised peripheral blood, obtained 28 days after the second AZD1222 dose. These receptors all come from an adult who received the AZD1222 COVID-19 vaccine.

V and J are TRBV5-5 and TRBJ1-2; 7 positions agree with TRBD1. V lost 0 bases, J lost 1 base, and 6 bases stayed unmatched. Germline V gene data show CDR1 as SGHKS and CDR2 as YYEKEE (reference sequence). The CDR3 spans 16 residues. CDR3: CASSLGLGQNNYGYTF. CDR3 coding DNA: TGTGCCAGCAGCTTGGGTCTGGGACAGAATAACTATGGCTACACCTTC.

V and J are TRBV6-6 and TRBJ1-2; D not certain. Germline-derived CDR1 and CDR2 are MNHNY and SVGAGI (reference sequence). Trimming cost V 5 bases and J 2 bases, with 18 bases left between them. CDR3 length equals 16 residues. CDR3 residues: CASSRRQWGKNYGYTF. In DNA, the CDR3 is TGTGCCAGCAGTCGACGCCAATGGGGAAAGAACTATGGCTACACCTTC.

The chain couples TRBV19 to TRBJ2-5; 8 nucleotides agree with TRBD2. The trim removed 2 bases at V and 0 bases at J, leaving 2 bases unmatched. The CDR3 covers 15 residues. CDR1 is LNHDA and CDR2 is SQIVND in the germline V gene (reference sequence). The CDR3 sequence: CASSISSGYQETQYF. The CDR3 DNA reads TGTGCCAGTAGTATATCTAGCGGGTACCAAGAGACCCAGTACTTC. The full variable domain, completed using reference TRBV19 and TRBJ2-5, is DGGITQSPKYLFRKEGQNVTLSCEQNLNHDAMYWYRQDPGQGLRLIYYSQIVNDFQKGDIAEGYSVSREKKESFPLTVTSAQKNPTAFYLCASSISSGYQETQYFGPGTRLLVL.

This chain links TRBV7-3 with TRBJ2-1; tentative D call: TRBD1 (6 bases). The CDR3 length is 15 residues. V was cut by 3 bases and J by 7 bases, with 16 bases left in between. Germline CDR1 reads SGHTA; CDR2 reads FQGTGA. CDR3 protein: CASSFGRGLENEQFF. CDR3 nucleotides: TGTGCCAGCAGCTTCGGCAGGGGCTTGGAGAATGAGCAGTTCTTC.

The genes are TRBV7-3 and TRBJ2-1; no clear D gene. The CDR3 length is 13 residues. V lost 5 bases and J lost 7, with 12 bases in between. Germline CDR1 reads SGHTA; CDR2 reads FQGTGA. The CDR3 sequence: CASSQGSQNEQFF. Here the CDR3 DNA reads TGTGCCAGCAGCCAAGGCTCCCAGAATGAGCAGTTCTTC. The variable domain in full, with the rest retrieved from reference TRBV7-3 and TRBJ2-1, is GAGVSQTPSNKVTEKGKYVELRCDPISGHTALYWYRQSLGQGPEFLIYFQGTGAADDSGLPNDRFFAVRPEGSVSTLKIQRTERGDSAVYLCASSQGSQNEQFFGPGTRLTVL.

This clone was counted only a few times. The chain carries TRBV18 and TRBJ1-2; 11 positions agree with TRBD1. Germline V lookup: CDR1 KGHSH, CDR2 LQKENI. The trim removed 5 bases at V and 2 bases at J, leaving 4 bases unmatched. The CDR3 contains 15 residues. This CDR3 reads CASSSGQGANYGYTF. For the CDR3, the DNA is TGTGCCAGCTCATCAGGACAGGGGGCCAACTATGGCTACACCTTC.

There are a few counts of this clone. The rearrangement links TRBV28 to TRBJ1-6; D perhaps matches TRBD1 (6 bases). V was clipped by 2 bases and J by 7 bases, with 15 bases between them. Per germline, CDR1 MDHEN and CDR2 SYDVKM. This CDR3 comprises 16 residues. CDR3 DNA sequence: TGTGCCAGCAGTTTAAACCCAGGGGCCCTGAATTCACCCCTCCACTTT. It encodes CASSLNPGALNSPLHF.

V gene TRBV5-1 combines with J gene TRBJ2-3; 7 nucleotides agree with TRBD1. Looked up from germline, CDR1 is SGHRS and CDR2 is YFSETQ. The trim removed 0 bases at V and 0 bases at J, leaving 4 bases unmatched. The CDR3 totals 16 residues. CDR3 protein: CASSLGGTASTDTQYF. The CDR3 DNA is TGCGCCAGCAGCTTGGGAGGGACAGCTAGCACAGATACGCAGTATTTT. Filled out from reference TRBV5-1 and TRBJ2-3, the complete variable domain reads KAGVTQTPRYLIKTRGQQVTLSCSPISGHRSVSWYQQTPGQGLQFLFEYFSETQRNKGNFPGRFSGRQFSNSRSEMNVSTLELGDSALYLCASSLGGTASTDTQYFGPGTRLTVL.